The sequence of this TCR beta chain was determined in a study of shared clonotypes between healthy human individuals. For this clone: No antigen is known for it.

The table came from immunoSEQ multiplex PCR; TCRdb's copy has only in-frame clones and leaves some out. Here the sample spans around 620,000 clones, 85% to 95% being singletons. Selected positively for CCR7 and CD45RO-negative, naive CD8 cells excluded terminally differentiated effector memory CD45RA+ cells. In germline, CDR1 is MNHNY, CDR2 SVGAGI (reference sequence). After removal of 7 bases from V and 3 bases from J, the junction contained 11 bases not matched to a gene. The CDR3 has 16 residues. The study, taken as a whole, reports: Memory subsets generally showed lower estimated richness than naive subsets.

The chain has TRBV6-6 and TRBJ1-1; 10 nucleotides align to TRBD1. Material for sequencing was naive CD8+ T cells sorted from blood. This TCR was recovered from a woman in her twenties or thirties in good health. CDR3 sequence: CASTTWDRGSDTEAFF. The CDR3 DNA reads TGTGCCAGCACTACTTGGGACAGGGGATCGGACACTGAAGCTTTCTTT.